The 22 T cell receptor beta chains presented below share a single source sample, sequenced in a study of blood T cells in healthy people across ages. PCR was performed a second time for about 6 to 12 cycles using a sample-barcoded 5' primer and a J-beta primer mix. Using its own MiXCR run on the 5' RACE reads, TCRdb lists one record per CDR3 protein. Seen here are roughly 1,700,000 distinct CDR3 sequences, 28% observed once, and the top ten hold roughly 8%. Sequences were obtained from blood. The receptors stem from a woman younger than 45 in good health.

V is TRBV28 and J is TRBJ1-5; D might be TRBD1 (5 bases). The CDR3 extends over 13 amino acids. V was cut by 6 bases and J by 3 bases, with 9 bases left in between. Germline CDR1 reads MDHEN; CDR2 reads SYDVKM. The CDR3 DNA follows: TGTGCCAGCAGACCGACAGCCAATCAGCCCCAGCATTTT. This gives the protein CASRPTANQPQHF.

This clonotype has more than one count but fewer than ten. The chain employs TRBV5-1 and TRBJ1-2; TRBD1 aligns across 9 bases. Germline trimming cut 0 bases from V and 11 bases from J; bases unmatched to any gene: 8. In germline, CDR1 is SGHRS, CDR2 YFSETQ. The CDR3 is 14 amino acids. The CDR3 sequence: CASSLGAGTGTYTF. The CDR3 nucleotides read TGCGCCAGCAGCTTGGGGGCCGGGACAGGGACGTACACCTTC.

The CDR3 loop is CASSLAVVGVKGGPRTDTQYF. CDR3 bases: TGTGCCAGCAGTTTAGCGGTCGTTGGGGTGAAGGGGGGGCCGAGGACAGATACGCAGTATTTT. The chain links TRBV12-3 or TRBV12-4 to TRBJ2-3; D perhaps matches TRBD2 (7 bases). The V and J ends lost 0 bases and 3 bases respectively, with 28 bases between them. The CDR3 has 21 residues.

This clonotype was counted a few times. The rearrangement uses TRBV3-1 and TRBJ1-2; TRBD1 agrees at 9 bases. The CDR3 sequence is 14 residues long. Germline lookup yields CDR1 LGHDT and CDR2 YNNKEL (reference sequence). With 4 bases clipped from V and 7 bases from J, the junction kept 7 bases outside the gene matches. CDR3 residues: CASSPPTGGPGYTF. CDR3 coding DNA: TGTGCCAGCAGCCCCCCCACAGGGGGCCCTGGCTACACCTTC.

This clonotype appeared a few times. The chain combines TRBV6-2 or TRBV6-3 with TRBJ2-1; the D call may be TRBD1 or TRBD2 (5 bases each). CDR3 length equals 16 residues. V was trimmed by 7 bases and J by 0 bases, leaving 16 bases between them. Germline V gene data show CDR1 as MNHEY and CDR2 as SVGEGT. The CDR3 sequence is CASKHRDPSSYNEQFF. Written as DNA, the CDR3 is TGTGCCAGCAAACACCGGGACCCTAGCTCCTACAATGAGCAGTTCTTC.

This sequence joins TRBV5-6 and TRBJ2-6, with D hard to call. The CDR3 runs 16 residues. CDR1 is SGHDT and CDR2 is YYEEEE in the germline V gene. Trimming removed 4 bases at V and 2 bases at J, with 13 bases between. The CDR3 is CASSHWTEAGANVLTF. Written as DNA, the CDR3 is TGTGCCAGCAGCCATTGGACGGAAGCTGGGGCCAACGTCCTGACTTTC. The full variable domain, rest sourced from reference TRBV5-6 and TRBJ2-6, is DAGVTQSPTHLIKTRGQQVTLRCSPKSGHDTVSWYQQALGQGPQFIFQYYEEEERQRGNFPDRFSGHQFPNYSSELNVNALLLGDSALYLCASSHWTEAGANVLTFGAGSRLTVL.

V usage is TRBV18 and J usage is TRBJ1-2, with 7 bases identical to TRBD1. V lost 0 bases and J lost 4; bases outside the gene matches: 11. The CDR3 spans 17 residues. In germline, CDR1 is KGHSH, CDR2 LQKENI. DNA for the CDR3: TGTGCCAGCTCACCACCGGGGGGACAGCGGGCGATCTATGGCTACACCTTC. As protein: CASSPPGGQRAIYGYTF. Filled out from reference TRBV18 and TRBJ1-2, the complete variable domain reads NAGVMQNPRHLVRRRGQEARLRCSPMKGHSHVYWYRQLPEEGLKFMVYLQKENIIDESGMPKERFSAEFPKEGPSILRIQQVVRGDSAAYFCASSPPGGQRAIYGYTFGSGTRLTVV.

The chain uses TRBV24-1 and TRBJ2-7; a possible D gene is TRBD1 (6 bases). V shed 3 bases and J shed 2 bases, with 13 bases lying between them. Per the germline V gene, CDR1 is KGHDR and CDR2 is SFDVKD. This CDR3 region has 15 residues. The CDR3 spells CATSDGLGAPYEQYF. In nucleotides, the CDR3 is TGTGCCACCAGTGATGGGCTGGGGGCCCCCTACGAGCAGTACTTC.

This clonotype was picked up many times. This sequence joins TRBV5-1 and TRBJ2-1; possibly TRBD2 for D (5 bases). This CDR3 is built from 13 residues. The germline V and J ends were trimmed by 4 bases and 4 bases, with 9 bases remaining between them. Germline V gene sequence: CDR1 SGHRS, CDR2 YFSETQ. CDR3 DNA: TGCGCCAGCAGCAGGCGGGCTTACAATGAGCAGTTCTTC. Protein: CASSRRAYNEQFF.

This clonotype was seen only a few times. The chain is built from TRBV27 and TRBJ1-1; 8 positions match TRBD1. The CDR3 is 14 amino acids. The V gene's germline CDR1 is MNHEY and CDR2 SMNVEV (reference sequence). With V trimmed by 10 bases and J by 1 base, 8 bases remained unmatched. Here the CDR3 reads CAIRLDRANTEAFF. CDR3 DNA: TGTGCCATCAGGCTGGACAGGGCGAACACTGAAGCTTTCTTT.

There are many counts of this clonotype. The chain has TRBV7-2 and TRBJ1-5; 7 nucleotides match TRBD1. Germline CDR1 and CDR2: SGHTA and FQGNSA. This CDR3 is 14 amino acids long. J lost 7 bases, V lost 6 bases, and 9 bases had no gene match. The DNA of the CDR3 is TGTGCCAGCAGTTGGGGACAGCAGTCCCAGCCCCAGCATTTT. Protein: CASSWGQQSQPQHF. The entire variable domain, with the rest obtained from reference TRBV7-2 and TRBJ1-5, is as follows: GAGVSQSPSNKVTEKGKDVELRCDPISGHTALYWYRQSLGQGLEFLIYFQGNSAPDKSGLPSDRFSAERTGGSVSTLTIQRTQQEDSAVYLCASSWGQQSQPQHFGDGTRLSIL.

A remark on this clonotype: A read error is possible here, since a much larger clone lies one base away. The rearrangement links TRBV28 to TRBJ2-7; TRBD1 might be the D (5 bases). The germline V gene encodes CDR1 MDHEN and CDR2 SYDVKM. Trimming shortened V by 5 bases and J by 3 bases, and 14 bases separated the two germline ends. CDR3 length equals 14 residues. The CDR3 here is CASSANRQIYEQYF. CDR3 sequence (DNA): TGTGCCAGCAGTGCCAACCGACAGATCTACGAGCAGTACTTC.

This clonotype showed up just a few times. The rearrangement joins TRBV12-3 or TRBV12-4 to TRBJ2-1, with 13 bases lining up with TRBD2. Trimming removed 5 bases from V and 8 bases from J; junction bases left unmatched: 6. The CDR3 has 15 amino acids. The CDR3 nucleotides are TGTGCCAGCAGTCCGGCCGGGACTAGCGGGGATGAGCAGTTCTTC. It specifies CASSPAGTSGDEQFF.

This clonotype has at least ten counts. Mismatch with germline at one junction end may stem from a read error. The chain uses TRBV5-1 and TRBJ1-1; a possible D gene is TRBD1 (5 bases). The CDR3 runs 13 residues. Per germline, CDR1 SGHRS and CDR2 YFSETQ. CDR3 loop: CASSLGANTEAFF. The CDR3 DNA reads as TGTGCCAGCAGCTTAGGGGCCAACACTGAAGCTTTCTTT.

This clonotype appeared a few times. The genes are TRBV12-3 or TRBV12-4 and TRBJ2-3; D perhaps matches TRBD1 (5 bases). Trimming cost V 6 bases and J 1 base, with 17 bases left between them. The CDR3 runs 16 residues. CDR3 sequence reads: CASSRPGVGGTDTQYF. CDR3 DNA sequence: TGTGCCAGCAGCCGCCCAGGAGTAGGGGGCACAGATACGCAGTATTTT.

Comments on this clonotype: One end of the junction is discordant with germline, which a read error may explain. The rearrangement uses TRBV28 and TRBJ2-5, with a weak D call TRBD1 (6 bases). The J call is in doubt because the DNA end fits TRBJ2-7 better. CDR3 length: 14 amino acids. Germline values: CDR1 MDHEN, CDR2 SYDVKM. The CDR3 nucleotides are TGTACCAGCAGTTTATTTGGGGGCCCCTACGAGCAGTACTTC. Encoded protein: CTSSLFGGPYEQYF.

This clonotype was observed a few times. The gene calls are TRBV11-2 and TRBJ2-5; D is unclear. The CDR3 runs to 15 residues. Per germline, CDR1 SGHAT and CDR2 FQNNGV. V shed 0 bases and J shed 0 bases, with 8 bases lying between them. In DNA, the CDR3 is TGTGCCAGCAGCTTAGATAGGCGGTACCAAGAGACCCAGTACTTC. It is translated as CASSLDRRYQETQYF.

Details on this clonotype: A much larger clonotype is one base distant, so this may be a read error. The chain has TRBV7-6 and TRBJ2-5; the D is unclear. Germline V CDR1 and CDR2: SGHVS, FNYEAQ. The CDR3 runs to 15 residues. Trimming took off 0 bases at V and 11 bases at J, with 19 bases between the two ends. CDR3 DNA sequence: TGTGCCAGCAGCTTAGCGATCGGAGTAGCCTACGGGCAGTACTTC. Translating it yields CASSLAIGVAYGQYF.

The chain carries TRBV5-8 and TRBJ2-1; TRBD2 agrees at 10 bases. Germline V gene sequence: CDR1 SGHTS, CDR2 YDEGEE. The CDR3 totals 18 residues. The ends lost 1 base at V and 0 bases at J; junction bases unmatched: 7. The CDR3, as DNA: TGTGCCAGCAGCTTGTGGACTAGCGGTTCGAGCTCCTACAATGAGCAGTTCTTC. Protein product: CASSLWTSGSSSYNEQFF.

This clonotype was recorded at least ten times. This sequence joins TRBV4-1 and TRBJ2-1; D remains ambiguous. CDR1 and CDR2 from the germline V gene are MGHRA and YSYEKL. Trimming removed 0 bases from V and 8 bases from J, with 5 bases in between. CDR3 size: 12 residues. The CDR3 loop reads CASSQDLHEQFF. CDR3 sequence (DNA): TGCGCCAGCAGCCAAGATCTCCATGAGCAGTTCTTC.

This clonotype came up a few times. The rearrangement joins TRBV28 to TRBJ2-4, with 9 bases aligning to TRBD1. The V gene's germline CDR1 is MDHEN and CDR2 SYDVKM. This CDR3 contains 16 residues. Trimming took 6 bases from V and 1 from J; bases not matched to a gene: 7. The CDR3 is CASRPGTGRAKNIQYF. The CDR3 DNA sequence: TGTGCCAGCAGACCCGGGACAGGGCGTGCCAAAAACATTCAGTACTTC.

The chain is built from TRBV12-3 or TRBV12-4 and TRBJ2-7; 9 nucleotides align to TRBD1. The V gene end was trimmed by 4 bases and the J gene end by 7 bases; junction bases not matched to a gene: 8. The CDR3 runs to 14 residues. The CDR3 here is CASSSADRGEEQYF. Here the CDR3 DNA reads TGTGCCAGCAGTTCAGCCGACAGGGGGGAAGAGCAGTACTTC.